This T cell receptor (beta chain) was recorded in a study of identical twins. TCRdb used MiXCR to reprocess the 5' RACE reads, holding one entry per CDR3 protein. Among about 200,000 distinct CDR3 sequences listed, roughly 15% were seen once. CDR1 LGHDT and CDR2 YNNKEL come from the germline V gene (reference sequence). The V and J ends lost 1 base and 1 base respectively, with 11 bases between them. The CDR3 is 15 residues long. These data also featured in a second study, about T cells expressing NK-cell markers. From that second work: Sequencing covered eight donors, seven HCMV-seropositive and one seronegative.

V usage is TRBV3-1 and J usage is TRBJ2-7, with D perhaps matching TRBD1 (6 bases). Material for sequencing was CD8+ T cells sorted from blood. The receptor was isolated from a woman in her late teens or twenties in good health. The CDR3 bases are TGTGCCAGCAGCCAAGTAGCAGGGGAATCCTACGAGCAGTACTTC. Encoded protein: CASSQVAGESYEQYF.